This TCR beta chain came from a study of shared clonotypes between healthy human individuals. Study-wide background: CD4 naive cells filled three plates per donor, CD4 memory three, CD8 naive two and CD8 memory one.

CDR3 length: 11 residues. Between the trimmed V and J ends, which lost 1 base and 6 bases, there was a span of 1 base. Germline V gives CDR1 MNHEY, CDR2 SVGAGI. Data came from immunoSEQ multiplex PCR; TCRdb stores just in-frame clones and leaves some out. Of a few hundred thousand clones listed, roughly 96% were seen once; the top ten hold approximately 0.32%. The clonotype comes from a man aged 30 to 45 in good health. The sequencing sample was made of memory CD8+ T cells sorted from blood. This sample's subset: CD45RO+ cells pooled with CCR7-negative TemRA cells. The chain combines TRBV6-5 with TRBJ2-4; D unresolved. CDR3 sequence: CASSYLNIQYF. Written as DNA, the CDR3 is TGTGCCAGCAGTTACTTAAACATTCAGTACTTC.